This TCR beta chain was observed in a study of blood T cell repertoires in COVID-19. Turning to the study itself: From the United States, Italy and Spain came samples of acute and convalescent COVID-19. T cells, B-cell-depleted T cells, or PBMCs provided the cDNA or gDNA that served as material.

This CDR3 contains 14 residues. CDR1 is LNHDA and CDR2 is SQIVND in the germline V gene (reference sequence). The V gene lost 1 base and the J gene lost 4 bases, with 8 bases spanning the gap. The authors' processing: Reference gene primers were amplified, and this amplification served to estimate nucleated cell counts. TCRdb keeps only in-frame clones here, not all; method: immunoSEQ multiplex PCR. V and J calls and clone size come straight from that table; D and trimming were deduced from the DNA. The sample consists of about 240,000 clones, about 86% of them appearing once. This clone has just a few counts.

The rearrangement uses TRBV19 and TRBJ1-5; D possibly corresponds to TRBD1 (6 bases). Sample: peripheral blood. The receptor's source is a woman aged 80 or over with acute or convalescent COVID-19. This CDR3 reads CASSIGTANQPQHF. CDR3 in DNA: TGTGCCAGTAGTATAGGGACAGCTAATCAGCCCCAGCATTTT.